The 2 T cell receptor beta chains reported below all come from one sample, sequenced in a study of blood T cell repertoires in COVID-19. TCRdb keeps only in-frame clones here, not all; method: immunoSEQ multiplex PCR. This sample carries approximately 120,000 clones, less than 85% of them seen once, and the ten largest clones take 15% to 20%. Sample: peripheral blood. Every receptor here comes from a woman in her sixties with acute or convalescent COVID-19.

The CDR3 bases are TGTGCCATCAGCGAGACAGGGCCCTATGGCTACACCTTC. Translation: CAISETGPYGYTF. The chain employs TRBV10-3 and TRBJ1-2, with 7 bases identical to TRBD1. This CDR3 spans 13 amino acids. Germline V gives CDR1 ENHRY, CDR2 SYGVKD. Unmatched junction bases numbered 5, after V lost 6 bases and J lost 4 bases.

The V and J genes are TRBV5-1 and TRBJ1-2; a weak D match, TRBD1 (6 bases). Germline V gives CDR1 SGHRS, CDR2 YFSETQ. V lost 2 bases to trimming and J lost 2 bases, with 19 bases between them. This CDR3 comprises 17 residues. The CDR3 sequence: CASSFFLLSQGNYGYTF. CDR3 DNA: TGCGCCAGCAGCTTTTTTCTCCTTTCGCAGGGGAACTATGGCTACACCTTC.